Sequencing of this T cell receptor (beta chain) was carried out in a study of blood T cells in healthy people across ages. For this clonotype: Its antigen is as yet unknown.

With a J-beta primer mix and a sample-barcoded 5' primer, a second PCR ran roughly 6 to 11 cycles. TCRdb analysed the 5' RACE reads with MiXCR anew, one entry per CDR3 protein. Among 650,000 to 800,000 distinct CDR3 sequences listed, approximately 44% were seen once. Germline CDR1 is ENHRY and CDR2 is SYGVKD. Trimming shortened V by 3 bases and J by 0 bases, and 11 bases separated the two germline ends. The CDR3 spans 15 residues. Notes on the study in general: In older individuals, TCR beta diversity per million T cells was lower, falling roughly linearly with age. Long-lived donors had more naive CD4+ cells and higher diversity than aged donors.

This chain joins TRBV10-3 and TRBJ2-5; D not resolved. Sequenced input: blood. This sequence originates from a man aged 60 to 75 in good health. In DNA form, the CDR3 reads TGTGCCATCAGTGAAAACAGTATCAACCAAGAGACCCAGTACTTC. Encoded protein: CAISENSINQETQYF.